This record concerns one TCR beta chain sequence. The antigen remains undetermined. The sample is drawn from a study of T cells in tuberculosis. General observations from the study: Active tuberculosis patients had shorter CDR3-alpha; the beta difference was nonsignificant. Smaller distances to GMM-specific TCRs suggested their expansion in active tuberculosis.

Germline V lookup: CDR1 SGHAT, CDR2 FQNNGV. The CDR3 loop spans 16 amino acids. V lost 1 base, J lost 4 bases, and 16 bases lay in between. Assay: immunoSEQ multiplex PCR; the TCRdb copy retains only in-frame clones and omits some. The sample holds roughly 45,000 clones, roughly 94% seen once. Input material: PBMCs. The TCR comes from a donor between 10 and 35 years old with latent tuberculosis or without tuberculosis infection. Some clones in this sample may be carry-over from other donors' samples. The chain links TRBV11-2 to TRBJ1-1; D may be TRBD1 (5 bases). CDR3 sequence (DNA): TGTGCCAGCAGCTTAGGTTGGTCAGGGCAGAGCACTGAAGCTTTCTTT. Its translation is CASSLGWSGQSTEAFF.